The 26 T cell receptor beta chains below come from one sample, sequenced in a study of technical replicates of blood from a few donors. Clones were sequenced by immunoSEQ multiplex PCR, and TCRdb holds only the in-frame ones, with some missing. The data contain fewer than 100,000 clones, nearly 98% of them seen just once; the ten biggest clones take up approximately 0.18%. Material: T cells isolated from PBMCs. Source of these receptors: a human donor in good health.

This chain links TRBV27 with TRBJ1-2, with 8 nucleotides matching TRBD1. Germline V gene lookup returns CDR1 MNHEY and CDR2 SMNVEV (reference sequence). V was clipped by 4 bases and J by 1 base; unmatched bases: 5. The CDR3 totals 15 residues. The CDR3 region has the DNA TGTGCCAGCAGTTATCTGGGGACAGGTAACTATGGCTACACCTTC. Residues: CASSYLGTGNYGYTF.

CDR3 amino acids: CASSLGLRNEQFF. CDR3 coding DNA: TGTGCCAGCAGCTTAGGACTTCGGAATGAGCAGTTCTTC. This sequence joins TRBV5-6 and TRBJ2-1; D is perhaps TRBD2 (5 bases). Per the germline V gene, CDR1 is SGHDT and CDR2 is YYEEEE. The CDR3 totals 13 residues. The V end was cut by 2 bases, the J end by 7 bases, with 10 bases between.

The chain has TRBV7-2 and TRBJ1-1, with D unclear. This CDR3 has 16 residues. Germline-derived CDR1 and CDR2 are SGHTA and FQGNSA. Trimming took off 5 bases at V and 6 bases at J, with 22 bases between the two ends. Written as DNA, the CDR3 is TGTGCCAGCAGCGGTCGAGTCTGGGCGAGTGGCCCTGAAGCTTTCTTT. Its translation: CASSGRVWASGPEAFF.

The table lists this clone with a count of one. The chain couples TRBV6-5 to TRBJ2-2; tentative D call: TRBD1 (6 bases). Germline V gene lookup returns CDR1 MNHEY and CDR2 SVGAGI. The CDR3 totals 15 residues. Trimming took off 6 bases at V and 4 bases at J, with 15 bases between the two ends. This CDR3 is CASRNTDSITGELFF. The CDR3 DNA follows: TGTGCCAGCAGGAATACGGACAGTATCACCGGGGAGCTGTTTTTT.

The chain joins TRBV5-1 to TRBJ2-5; 7 bases agree with TRBD1. V lost 6 bases and J lost 7; bases outside the gene matches: 12. Germline CDR1 and CDR2: SGHRS and YFSETQ. The CDR3 spans 14 residues. CDR3 DNA sequence: TGCGCCAGCACCAACAGGGGTGAGGGATCGACCCAGTACTTC. Its translation is CASTNRGEGSTQYF.

This sequence joins TRBV6-1 and TRBJ2-7; 8 bases fit TRBD1. CDR1 and CDR2 (germline): MNHNS, SASEGT. This CDR3 spans 13 amino acids. V lost 2 bases and J lost 11; bases outside the gene matches: 8. CDR3 amino acids: CASSERRTGKKYF. The CDR3 coding sequence is TGTGCCAGCAGTGAAAGGAGGACAGGGAAAAAGTACTTC.

The chain links TRBV19 to TRBJ1-2, with TRBD1 identical over 8 bases. The CDR3 has 14 amino acids. CDR1 LNHDA and CDR2 SQIVND come from the germline V gene (reference sequence). V lost 5 bases and J lost 4; bases outside the gene matches: 6. The CDR3, as DNA: TGTGCCAGTAGTTCCGCGACAGGGGCCTATGGCTACACCTTC. Residues: CASSSATGAYGYTF.

The chain links TRBV9 to TRBJ1-2; TRBD1 aligns across 9 bases. Germline values: CDR1 SGDLS, CDR2 YYNGEE. The CDR3 contains 13 residues. Trimming at V came to 3 bases and at J to 13 bases, leaving 10 bases not matched to a gene. DNA of the CDR3: TGTGCCAGCAGCGCCCGAGGACAGGGGATTTTCACCTTC. Its protein is CASSARGQGIFTF.

The V call is TRBV9, the J call TRBJ2-5; no reliable D call. The CDR3 is 13 residues long. The germline V and J ends were trimmed by 0 bases and 5 bases, with 8 bases remaining between them. Germline V CDR1 and CDR2: SGDLS, YYNGEE. In DNA, the CDR3 is TGTGCCAGCAGCGTAGCTAGTGGGGAGACCCAGTACTTC. Encoded protein: CASSVASGETQYF.

The chain uses TRBV28 and TRBJ2-1; TRBD2 agrees at 13 bases. V dropped 6 bases and J dropped 7; count of bases not matched to a gene: 6. Germline V CDR1 and CDR2: MDHEN, SYDVKM. The CDR3 is made up of 15 amino acids. The CDR3 loop reads CASSLTSGGRNEQFF. In DNA, the CDR3 is TGTGCCAGCAGCTTGACTAGCGGGGGGCGAAATGAGCAGTTCTTC.

CDR3 sequence: CASSPRNSGGSYNEQFF. CDR3 DNA: TGTGCCAGCAGCCCCCGAAATAGCGGGGGATCCTACAATGAGCAGTTCTTC. J is TRBJ2-1 and V is TRBV9, with 9 bases matching TRBD2. CDR1 and CDR2 (germline): SGDLS, YYNGEE. V shed 4 bases and J 1 base; nucleotides not matched to a gene: 9. This CDR3 comprises 17 residues.

The rearrangement links TRBV28 to TRBJ1-2, with 8 positions matching TRBD1. After removal of 3 bases from V and 6 bases from J, the junction contained 18 bases not matched to a gene. The CDR3 extends over 18 amino acids. The V gene's germline CDR1 is MDHEN and CDR2 SYDVKM. CDR3 bases: TGTGCCAGCAGTTTGAGCCTTGGTGGACAGGGTGGTGGGGATGGCTACACCTTC. It translates to CASSLSLGGQGGGDGYTF.

The V and J genes are TRBV30 and TRBJ1-3; the D is unclear. Deletions cut 4 bases from V and 0 bases from J, with 13 bases between. The CDR3 covers 15 residues. The V gene's germline CDR1 is GTSNPN and CDR2 SVGIG (reference sequence). The CDR3 region is CAWTRVELSGNTIYF. The CDR3 DNA sequence: TGTGCCTGGACCCGCGTGGAGCTCTCTGGAAACACCATATATTTT.

The V and J genes are TRBV18 and TRBJ2-7; weak D call: TRBD2 (6 bases). V was pared by 6 bases and J by 4 bases, with 16 bases between. Germline V gene data show CDR1 as KGHSH and CDR2 as LQKENI. The length of the CDR3 is 14 residues. In DNA, the CDR3 is TGTGCCAGCTCCCTGACTGGCGGGGATTACGAGCAGTACTTC. It yields the protein CASSLTGGDYEQYF.

The rearrangement links TRBV5-4 to TRBJ2-1, with D hard to call. Germline assignment: CDR1 SGHNT and CDR2 YYREEE (reference sequence). The CDR3 runs to 12 residues. V gave up 0 bases and J gave up 9 bases, with 7 bases separating them. Written as DNA, the CDR3 is TGTGCCAGCAGCTTGGATTTGAGTGAGCAGTTCTTC. Its translation: CASSLDLSEQFF.

The chain employs TRBV7-9 and TRBJ2-5; 9 nucleotides match TRBD1. Germline assignment: CDR1 SEHNR and CDR2 FQNEAQ (reference sequence). The CDR3 spans 16 residues. V lost 6 bases, J lost 4 bases, and 12 bases stayed unmatched. CDR3 DNA: TGTGCCAGCAGTTTTGGGACAGGGAGTATCGGAGAGACCCAGTACTTC. Translating gives CASSFGTGSIGETQYF.

This chain connects TRBV4-2 to TRBJ2-1; TRBD2 aligns across 13 bases. Losses at the gene ends were 6 bases for V and 10 bases for J; bases not matched to a gene: 3. The CDR3 sequence is 13 residues long. Germline V gene lookup returns CDR1 LGHNA and CDR2 YNFKEQ. This CDR3 is CASRGTSGVEQFF. The CDR3, as DNA: TGTGCCAGCAGGGGGACTAGCGGGGTGGAGCAGTTCTTC.

The chain employs TRBV6-6 and TRBJ2-7, with TRBD1 identical over 9 bases. Germline assignment: CDR1 MNHNY and CDR2 SVGAGI (reference sequence). With V trimmed by 10 bases and J by 5 bases, 9 bases remained unmatched. This CDR3 has 13 amino acids. The CDR3 nucleotides are TGTGCCACCGGCACAGGGGGCTTGAACGAGCAGTACTTC. This sequence encodes CATGTGGLNEQYF.

This clone came up once. V gene TRBV27 combines with J gene TRBJ2-7, with D tentatively TRBD2 (6 bases). Germline CDR1 is MNHEY and CDR2 is SMNVEV (reference sequence). Trimming pared 6 bases from V and 2 bases from J, leaving 11 bases between. This CDR3 comprises 13 residues. CDR3 sequence: CASSHGGPYEQYF. Written as DNA, the CDR3 is TGTGCCAGCAGCCACGGAGGGCCCTACGAGCAGTACTTC.

The chain carries TRBV16 and TRBJ1-5; no clear D gene. Germline assignment: CDR1 KGHSY and CDR2 FQNENV. CDR3 length: 12 amino acids. The V end was cut by 4 bases, the J end by 2 bases, with 3 bases between. The CDR3 DNA reads TGTGCCAGCAGCCTAGGCAATCAGCCCCAGCATTTT. It yields the protein CASSLGNQPQHF.

This chain joins TRBV19 and TRBJ1-1, with D possibly matching TRBD1 (5 bases). Germline CDR1 reads LNHDA; CDR2 reads SQIVND (reference sequence). Deletions cut 6 bases from V and 0 bases from J, with 11 bases between. The CDR3 is made up of 14 amino acids. CDR3 sequence reads: CASRPGLLNTEAFF. CDR3 bases: TGTGCCAGTAGGCCGGGACTCCTGAACACTGAAGCTTTCTTT.

The chain carries TRBV28 and TRBJ2-3; 11 bases are shared with TRBD2. The CDR3 is 15 residues long. The V gene end was trimmed by 4 bases and the J gene end by 0 bases; junction bases not matched to a gene: 0. The germline V gene has CDR1 MDHEN and CDR2 SYDVKM. The CDR3 loop is CASSWTSGSTDTQYF. The CDR3 DNA is TGTGCCAGCAGTTGGACTAGCGGGAGCACAGATACGCAGTATTTT.

The V call is TRBV6-1, the J call TRBJ2-1; TRBD2 is a possible D gene (6 bases). Per germline, CDR1 MNHNS and CDR2 SASEGT. V lost 8 bases and J 3 bases, leaving 11 bases between the germline ends. The CDR3 runs 13 residues. The CDR3 spells CASGETSYNEQFF. CDR3 nucleotide sequence: TGTGCCAGCGGGGAGACTAGCTACAATGAGCAGTTCTTC.

This chain links TRBV6-5 with TRBJ2-7; D may be TRBD2 (6 bases). V lost 8 bases and J 4 bases, leaving 12 bases between the germline ends. Germline CDR1 reads MNHEY; CDR2 reads SVGAGI. The CDR3 has 12 residues. CDR3 protein: CASAGIKYEQYF. The CDR3 coding sequence is TGTGCCAGCGCGGGAATCAAGTACGAGCAGTACTTC.

The chain has TRBV7-6 and TRBJ2-1; 9 bases agree with TRBD1. The germline CDR1 and CDR2 sequences are SGHVS and FNYEAQ. V was pared by 3 bases and J by 8 bases, with 5 bases of the junction left unmatched. CDR3 length: 14 amino acids. The CDR3 sequence: CASSFSGTGYEQFF. The DNA for the CDR3 is TGTGCCAGCAGCTTTTCCGGGACAGGGTATGAGCAGTTCTTC.

In this sample, this clone turned up once. The rearrangement links TRBV19 to TRBJ2-3, with 9 bases lining up with TRBD1. V was pared by 5 bases and J by 3 bases, with 3 bases of the junction left unmatched. The CDR3 has 14 amino acids. In germline, CDR1 is LNHDA, CDR2 SQIVND (reference sequence). Here the CDR3 reads CASSRTGVTDTQYF. CDR3 bases: TGTGCCAGTAGTCGGACAGGGGTAACAGATACGCAGTATTTT.